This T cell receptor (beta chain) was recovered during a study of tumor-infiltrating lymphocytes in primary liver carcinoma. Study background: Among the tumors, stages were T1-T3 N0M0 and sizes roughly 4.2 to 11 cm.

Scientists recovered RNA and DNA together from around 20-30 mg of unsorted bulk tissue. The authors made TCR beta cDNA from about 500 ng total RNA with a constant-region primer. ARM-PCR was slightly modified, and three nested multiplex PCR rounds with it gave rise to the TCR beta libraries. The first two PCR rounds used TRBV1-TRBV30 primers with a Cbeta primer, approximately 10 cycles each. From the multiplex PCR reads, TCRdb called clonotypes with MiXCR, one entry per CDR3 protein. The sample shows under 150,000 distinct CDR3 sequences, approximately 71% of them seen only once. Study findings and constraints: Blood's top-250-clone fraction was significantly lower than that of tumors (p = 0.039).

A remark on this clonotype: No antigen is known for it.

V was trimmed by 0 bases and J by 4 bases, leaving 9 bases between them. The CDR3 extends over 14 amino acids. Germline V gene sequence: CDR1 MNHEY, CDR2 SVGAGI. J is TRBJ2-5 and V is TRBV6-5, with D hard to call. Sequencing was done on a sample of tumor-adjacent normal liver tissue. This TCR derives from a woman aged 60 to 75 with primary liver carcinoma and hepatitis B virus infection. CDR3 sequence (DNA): TGTGCCAGCAGTTACTCGAGGCATGGAGAGACCCAGTACTTC. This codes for CASSYSRHGETQYF.